This T cell receptor beta chain was sequenced in a study of shared clonotypes between healthy human individuals. Regarding the study as a whole: Donor scarcity curtailed the genetic and exposure-history diversity represented herein.

Assay used: immunoSEQ multiplex PCR; TCRdb lists only in-frame clones, some missing. The sample gives approximately 1.5 million clones, approximately 98.5% of which show up once; over 0.3% is in the top ten. Looked up from germline, CDR1 is SQVTM and CDR2 is ANQGSEA. The J segment lost 5 bases and the V segment lost 4 bases, leaving 7 bases of the junction unmatched. This CDR3 contains 13 residues. Every donor, a Caucasian adult, lived in Nashville, Tennessee. With regard to this clone: Its antigen is still unknown.

Material: naive CD4+ T cells sorted from blood. Regarding subset: CD45RA+ positively selected. This clonotype was sampled from a man aged 30 to 45 in good health. The genes are TRBV29-1 and TRBJ2-5; 7 nucleotides line up with TRBD2. The CDR3 DNA is TGCAGCGTTGCCATCCTCGGGGGGGAGACCCAGTACTTC. The encoded protein is CSVAILGGETQYF.